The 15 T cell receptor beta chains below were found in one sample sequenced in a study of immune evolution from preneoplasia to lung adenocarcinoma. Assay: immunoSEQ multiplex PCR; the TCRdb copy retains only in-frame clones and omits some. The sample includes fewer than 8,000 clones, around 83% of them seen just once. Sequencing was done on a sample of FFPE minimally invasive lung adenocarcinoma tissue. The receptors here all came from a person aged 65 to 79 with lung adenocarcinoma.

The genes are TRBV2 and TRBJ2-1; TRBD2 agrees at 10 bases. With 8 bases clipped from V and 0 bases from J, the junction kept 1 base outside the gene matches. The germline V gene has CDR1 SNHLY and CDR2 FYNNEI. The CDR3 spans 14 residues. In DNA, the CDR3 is TGTGCCAGCTCTAGCGGGAGCTCCTACAATGAGCAGTTCTTC. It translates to CASSSGSSYNEQFF.

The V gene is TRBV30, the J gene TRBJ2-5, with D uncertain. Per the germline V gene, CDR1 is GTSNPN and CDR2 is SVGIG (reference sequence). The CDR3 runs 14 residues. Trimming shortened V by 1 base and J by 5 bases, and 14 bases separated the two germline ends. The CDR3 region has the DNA TGTGCCTGGAGTGCCGGTGGGGATGCGGAGACCCAGTACTTC. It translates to CAWSAGGDAETQYF. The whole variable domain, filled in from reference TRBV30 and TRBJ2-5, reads SQTIHQWPATLVQPVGSPLSLECTVEGTSNPNLYWYRQAAGRGLQLLFYSVGIGQISSEVPQNLSASRPQDRQFILSSKKLLLSDSGFYLCAWSAGGDAETQYFGPGTRLLVL.

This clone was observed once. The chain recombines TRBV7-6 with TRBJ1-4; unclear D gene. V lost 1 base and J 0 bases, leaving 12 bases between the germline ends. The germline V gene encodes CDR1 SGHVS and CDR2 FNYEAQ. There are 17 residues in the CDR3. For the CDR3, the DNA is TGTGCCAGCAGCTTAGGAGATCACGGCCCAACTAATGAAAAACTGTTTTTT. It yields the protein CASSLGDHGPTNEKLFF.

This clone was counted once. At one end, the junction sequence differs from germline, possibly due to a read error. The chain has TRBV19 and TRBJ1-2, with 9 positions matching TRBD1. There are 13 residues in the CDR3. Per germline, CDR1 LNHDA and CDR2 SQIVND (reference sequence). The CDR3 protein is CASSMTLRDRARF. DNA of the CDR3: TGTGCCAGTAGTATGACCCTCCGGGACAGGGCCCGCTTC.

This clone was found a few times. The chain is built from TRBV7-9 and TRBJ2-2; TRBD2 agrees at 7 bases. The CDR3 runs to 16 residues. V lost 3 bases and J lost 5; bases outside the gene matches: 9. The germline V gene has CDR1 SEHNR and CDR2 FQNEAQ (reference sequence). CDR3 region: CASSFRGGAVTGELFF. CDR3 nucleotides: TGTGCCAGCAGCTTTCGGGGAGGGGCTGTGACCGGGGAGCTGTTTTTT.

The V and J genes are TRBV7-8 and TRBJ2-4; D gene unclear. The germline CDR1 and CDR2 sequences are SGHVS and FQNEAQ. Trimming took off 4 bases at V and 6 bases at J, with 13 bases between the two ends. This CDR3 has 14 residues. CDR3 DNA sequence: TGTGCCAGCAGCTCGGGTGGATTGGCAAACATTCAGTACTTC. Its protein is CASSSGGLANIQYF. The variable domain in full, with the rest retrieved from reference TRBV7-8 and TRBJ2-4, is GAGVSQSPRYKVAKRGQDVALRCDPISGHVSLFWYQQALGQGPEFLTYFQNEAQLDKSGLPSDRFFAERPEGSVSTLKIQRTQQEDSAVYLCASSSGGLANIQYFGAGTRLSVL.

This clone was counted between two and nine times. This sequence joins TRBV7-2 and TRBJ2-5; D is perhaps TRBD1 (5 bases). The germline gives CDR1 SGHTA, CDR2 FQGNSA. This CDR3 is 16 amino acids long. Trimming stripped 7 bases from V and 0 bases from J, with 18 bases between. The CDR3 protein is CASTLGVRPNQETQYF. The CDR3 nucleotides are TGTGCCAGCACCCTAGGGGTGCGGCCCAACCAAGAGACCCAGTACTTC.

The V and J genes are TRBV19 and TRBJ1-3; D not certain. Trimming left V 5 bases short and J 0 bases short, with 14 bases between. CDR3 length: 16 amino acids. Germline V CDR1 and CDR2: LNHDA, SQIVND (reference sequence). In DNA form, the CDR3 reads TGTGCCAGTAGTCTGGTCAGGAGCCTCTCTGGAAACACCATATATTTT. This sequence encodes CASSLVRSLSGNTIYF.

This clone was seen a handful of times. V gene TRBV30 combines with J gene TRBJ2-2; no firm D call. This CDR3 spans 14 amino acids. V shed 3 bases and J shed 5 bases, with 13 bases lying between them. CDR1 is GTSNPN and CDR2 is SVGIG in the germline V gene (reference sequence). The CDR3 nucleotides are TGTGCCTGGAGATTGCCCCAGACGACCGGGGAGCTGTTTTTT. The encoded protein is CAWRLPQTTGELFF.

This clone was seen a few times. CDR3 nucleotides: TGTGCCCACAAGCGGGGTCTGAGCTACACCTTC. This codes for CAHKRGLSYTF. This rearrangement joins TRBV6-1 to TRBJ1-2; D remains ambiguous. The CDR3 covers 11 residues. CDR1 and CDR2 from the germline V gene are MNHNS and SASEGT. V lost 11 bases and J lost 9, with 16 bases in between.

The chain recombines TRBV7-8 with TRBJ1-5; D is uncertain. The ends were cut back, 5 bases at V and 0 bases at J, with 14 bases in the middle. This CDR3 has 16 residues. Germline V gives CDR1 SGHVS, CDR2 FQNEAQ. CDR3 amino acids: CASSLTGVNSNQPQHF. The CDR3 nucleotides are TGTGCCAGCAGCCTCACCGGGGTCAATAGCAATCAGCCCCAGCATTTT.

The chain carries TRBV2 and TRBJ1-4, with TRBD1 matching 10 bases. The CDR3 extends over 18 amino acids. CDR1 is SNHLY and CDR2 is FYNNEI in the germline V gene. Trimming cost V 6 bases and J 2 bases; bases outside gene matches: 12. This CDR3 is CASRGQGTTGGTNEKLFF. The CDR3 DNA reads TGTGCCAGCAGGGGACAGGGGACAACGGGGGGGACTAATGAAAAACTGTTTTTT.

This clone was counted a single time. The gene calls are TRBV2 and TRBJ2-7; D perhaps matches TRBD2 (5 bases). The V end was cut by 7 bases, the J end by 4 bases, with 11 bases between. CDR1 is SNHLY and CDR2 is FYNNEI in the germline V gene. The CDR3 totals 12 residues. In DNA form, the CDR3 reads TGTGCCAGCACAAGGACTGGTTACGAGCAGTACTTC. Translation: CASTRTGYEQYF.

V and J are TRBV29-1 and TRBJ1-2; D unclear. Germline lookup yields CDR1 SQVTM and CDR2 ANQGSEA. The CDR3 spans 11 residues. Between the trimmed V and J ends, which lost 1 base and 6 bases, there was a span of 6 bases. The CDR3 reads CSVEVRDGYTF. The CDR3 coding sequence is TGCAGCGTTGAAGTACGGGATGGCTACACCTTC.

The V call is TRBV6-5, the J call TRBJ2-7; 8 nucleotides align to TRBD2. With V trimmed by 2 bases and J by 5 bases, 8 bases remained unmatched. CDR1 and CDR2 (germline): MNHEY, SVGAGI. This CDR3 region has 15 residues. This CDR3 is CASSYAGGAENEQYF. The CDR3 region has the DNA TGTGCCAGCAGTTACGCCGGGGGGGCCGAGAACGAGCAGTACTTC.